This T cell receptor (beta chain) was sequenced in a study of cytotoxic CD8 clonotypes in ibrutinib-treated CLL. Overall study: After a median of about 70 months, about 14 patients stayed remitted and approximately twelve progressed; responses had been partial in around 25 and complete in 2.

Remarks on this clone: Its target is unknown.

Target depth was 1 in 200,000 to 1 in 1 million T cells, about 10x per clonotype. Libraries were prepared by immunoSEQ multiplex PCR; TCRdb keeps only in-frame clonotypes and omits some of them. The sample includes almost 250,000 clones, around three quarters of them seen just once. General study results and limits: Clonality rose at ibrutinib response and fell back toward baseline at progression. Sustained-remission and progressing patients had different sampling times.

V gave up 1 base and J gave up 0 bases, with 7 bases separating them. The CDR3 loop spans 15 amino acids. The germline V gene has CDR1 SGHTA and CDR2 FQGNSA. The TCR comes from a human donor with chronic lymphocytic leukemia. The source was PBMCs, collected after 24 months of ibrutinib treatment. The chain is built from TRBV7-2 and TRBJ2-1; D call uncertain. The CDR3 region is CASSLDWSSYNEQFF. The CDR3 DNA reads as TGTGCCAGCAGCTTAGACTGGAGCTCCTACAATGAGCAGTTCTTC.